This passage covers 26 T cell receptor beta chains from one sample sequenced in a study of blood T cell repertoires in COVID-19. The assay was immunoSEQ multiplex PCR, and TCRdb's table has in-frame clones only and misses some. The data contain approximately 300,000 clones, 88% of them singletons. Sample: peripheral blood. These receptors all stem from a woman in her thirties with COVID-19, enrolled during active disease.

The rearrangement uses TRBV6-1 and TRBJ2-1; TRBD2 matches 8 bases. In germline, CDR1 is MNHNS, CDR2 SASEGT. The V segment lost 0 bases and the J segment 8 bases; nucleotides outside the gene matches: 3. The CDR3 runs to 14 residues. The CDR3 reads CASSEAGLDHEQFF. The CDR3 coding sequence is TGTGCCAGCAGTGAAGCGGGACTAGACCATGAGCAGTTCTTC.

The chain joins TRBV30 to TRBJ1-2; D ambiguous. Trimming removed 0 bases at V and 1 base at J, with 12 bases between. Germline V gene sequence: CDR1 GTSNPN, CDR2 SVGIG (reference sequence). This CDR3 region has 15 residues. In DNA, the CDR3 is TGTGCCTGGAGTGTAGCGGGTATTGATAACTATGGCTACACCTTC. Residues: CAWSVAGIDNYGYTF.

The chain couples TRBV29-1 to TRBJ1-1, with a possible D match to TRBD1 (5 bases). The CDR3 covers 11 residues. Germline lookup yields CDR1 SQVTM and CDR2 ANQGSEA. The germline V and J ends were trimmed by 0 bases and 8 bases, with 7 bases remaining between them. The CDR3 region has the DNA TGCAGCGTTGAAGATGGGGGGGAAGCTTTCTTT. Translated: CSVEDGGEAFF.

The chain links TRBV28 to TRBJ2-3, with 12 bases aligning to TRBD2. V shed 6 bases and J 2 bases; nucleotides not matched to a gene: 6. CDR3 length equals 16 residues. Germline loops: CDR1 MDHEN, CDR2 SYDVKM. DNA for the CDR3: TGTGCCAGCAGCAGGGGACTAGCGGGTTTCACAGATACGCAGTATTTT. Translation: CASSRGLAGFTDTQYF.

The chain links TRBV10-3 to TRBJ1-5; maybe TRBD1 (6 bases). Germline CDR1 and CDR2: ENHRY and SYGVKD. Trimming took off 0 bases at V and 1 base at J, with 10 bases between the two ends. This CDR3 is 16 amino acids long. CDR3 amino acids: CAISESQGVSNQPQHF. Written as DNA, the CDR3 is TGTGCCATCAGTGAGTCACAGGGTGTGAGCAATCAGCCCCAGCATTTT.

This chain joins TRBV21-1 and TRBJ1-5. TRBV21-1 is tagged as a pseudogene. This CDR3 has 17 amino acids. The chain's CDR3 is CASRAGPLSKRNQPQHF. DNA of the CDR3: TGTGCCAGCAGAGCGGGGCCCCTTTCCAAGAGGAATCAGCCCCAGCATTTT.

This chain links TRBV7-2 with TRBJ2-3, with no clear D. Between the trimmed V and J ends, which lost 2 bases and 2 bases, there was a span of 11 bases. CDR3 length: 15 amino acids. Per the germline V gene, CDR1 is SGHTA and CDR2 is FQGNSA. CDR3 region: CASSLLPVTTDTQYF. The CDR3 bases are TGTGCCAGCAGCTTACTTCCGGTAACCACAGATACGCAGTATTTT.

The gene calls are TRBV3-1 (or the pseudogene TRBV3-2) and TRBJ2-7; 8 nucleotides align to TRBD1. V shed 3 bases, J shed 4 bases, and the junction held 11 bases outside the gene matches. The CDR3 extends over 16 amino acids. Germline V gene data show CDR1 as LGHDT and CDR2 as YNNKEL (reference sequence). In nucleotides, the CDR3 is TGTGCCAGCAGCCAGGGGTACGACAGGGGCGGATACGAGCAGTACTTC. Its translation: CASSQGYDRGGYEQYF.

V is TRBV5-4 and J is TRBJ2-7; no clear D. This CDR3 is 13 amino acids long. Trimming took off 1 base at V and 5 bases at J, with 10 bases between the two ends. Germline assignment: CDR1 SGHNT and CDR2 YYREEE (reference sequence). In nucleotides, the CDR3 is TGTGCCAGCAGCTTGAATTACATGGACGAGCAGTACTTC. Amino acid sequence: CASSLNYMDEQYF.

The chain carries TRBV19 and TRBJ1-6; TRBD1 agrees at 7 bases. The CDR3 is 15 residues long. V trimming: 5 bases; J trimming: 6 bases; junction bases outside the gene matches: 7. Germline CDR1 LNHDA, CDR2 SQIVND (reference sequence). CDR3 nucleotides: TGTGCCAGTAGTCCGCCGGGACAGCTTAATTCACCCCTCCACTTT. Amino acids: CASSPPGQLNSPLHF. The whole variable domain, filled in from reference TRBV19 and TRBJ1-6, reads DGGITQSPKYLFRKEGQNVTLSCEQNLNHDAMYWYRQDPGQGLRLIYYSQIVNDFQKGDIAEGYSVSREKKESFPLTVTSAQKNPTAFYLCASSPPGQLNSPLHFGNGTRLTVT.

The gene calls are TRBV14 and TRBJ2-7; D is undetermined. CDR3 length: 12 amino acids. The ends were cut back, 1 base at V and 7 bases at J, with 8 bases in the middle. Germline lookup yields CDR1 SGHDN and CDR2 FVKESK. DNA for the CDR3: TGTGCCAGCAGCCAAGGGGCCTGGGAGCAGTACTTC. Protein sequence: CASSQGAWEQYF.

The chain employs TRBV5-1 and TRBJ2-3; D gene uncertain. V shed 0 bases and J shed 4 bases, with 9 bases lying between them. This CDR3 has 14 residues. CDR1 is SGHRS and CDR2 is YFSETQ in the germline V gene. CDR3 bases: TGCGCCAGCAGCTTGGCTCCTCGAGCAGATACGCAGTATTTT. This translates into CASSLAPRADTQYF.

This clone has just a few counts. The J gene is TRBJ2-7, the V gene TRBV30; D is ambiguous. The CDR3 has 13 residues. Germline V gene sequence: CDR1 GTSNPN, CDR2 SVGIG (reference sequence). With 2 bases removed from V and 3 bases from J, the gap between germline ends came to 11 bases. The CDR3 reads CAWSLAEDYEQYF. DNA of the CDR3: TGTGCCTGGAGTTTGGCGGAAGACTACGAGCAGTACTTC.

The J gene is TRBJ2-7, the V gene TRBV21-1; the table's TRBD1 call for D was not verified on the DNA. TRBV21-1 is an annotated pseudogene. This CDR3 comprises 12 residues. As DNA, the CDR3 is TGTGCCAGCAGCAGGGACAACTTCGAGCAGTACTTC. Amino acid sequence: CASSRDNFEQYF.

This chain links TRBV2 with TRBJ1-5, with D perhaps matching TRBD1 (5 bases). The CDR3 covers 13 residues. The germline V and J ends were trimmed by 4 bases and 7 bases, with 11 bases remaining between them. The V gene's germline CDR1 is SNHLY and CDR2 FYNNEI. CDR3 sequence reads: CASSAAGYQPQHF. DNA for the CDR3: TGTGCCAGCAGTGCGGCAGGGTACCAGCCCCAGCATTTT.

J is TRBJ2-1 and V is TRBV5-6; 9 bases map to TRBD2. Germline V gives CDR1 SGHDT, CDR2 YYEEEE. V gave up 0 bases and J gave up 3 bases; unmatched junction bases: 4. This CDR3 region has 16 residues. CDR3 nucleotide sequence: TGTGCCAGCAGCTTGGGGACTAGCGTCAACTACAATGAGCAGTTCTTC. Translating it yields CASSLGTSVNYNEQFF.

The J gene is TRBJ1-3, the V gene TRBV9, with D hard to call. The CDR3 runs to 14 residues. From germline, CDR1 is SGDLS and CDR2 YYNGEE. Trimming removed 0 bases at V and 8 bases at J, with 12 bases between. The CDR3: CASSVDQVTDTIYF. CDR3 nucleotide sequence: TGTGCCAGCAGCGTAGATCAGGTTACGGACACCATATATTTT.

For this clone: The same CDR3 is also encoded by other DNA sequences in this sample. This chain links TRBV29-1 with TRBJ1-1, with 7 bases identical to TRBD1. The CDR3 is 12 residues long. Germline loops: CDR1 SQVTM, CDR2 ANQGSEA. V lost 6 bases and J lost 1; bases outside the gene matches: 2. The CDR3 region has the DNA TGCAGCGTCAGACAGGGGAACACTGAAGCTTTCTTT. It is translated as CSVRQGNTEAFF.

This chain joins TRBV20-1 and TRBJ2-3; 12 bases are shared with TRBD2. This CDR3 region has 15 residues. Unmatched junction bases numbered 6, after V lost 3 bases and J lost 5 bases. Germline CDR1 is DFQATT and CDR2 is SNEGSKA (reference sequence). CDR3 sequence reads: CSASKASGRGDTQYF. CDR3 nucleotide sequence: TGCAGTGCTAGTAAAGCTAGCGGGAGGGGAGATACGCAGTATTTT.

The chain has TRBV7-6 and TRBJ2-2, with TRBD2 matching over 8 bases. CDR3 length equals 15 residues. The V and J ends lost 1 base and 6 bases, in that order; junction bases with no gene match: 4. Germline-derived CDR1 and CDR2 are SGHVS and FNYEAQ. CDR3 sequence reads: CASSLGAGDPGELFF. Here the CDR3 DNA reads TGTGCCAGCAGCTTAGGAGCGGGAGATCCCGGGGAGCTGTTTTTT.

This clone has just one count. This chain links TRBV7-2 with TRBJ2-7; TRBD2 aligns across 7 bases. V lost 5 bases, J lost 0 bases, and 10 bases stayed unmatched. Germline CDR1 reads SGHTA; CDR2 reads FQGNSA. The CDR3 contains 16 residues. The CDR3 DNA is TGTGCCAGCAGCCCTAGTGGGGGGGGTAGCTCCTACGAGCAGTACTTC. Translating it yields CASSPSGGGSSYEQYF.

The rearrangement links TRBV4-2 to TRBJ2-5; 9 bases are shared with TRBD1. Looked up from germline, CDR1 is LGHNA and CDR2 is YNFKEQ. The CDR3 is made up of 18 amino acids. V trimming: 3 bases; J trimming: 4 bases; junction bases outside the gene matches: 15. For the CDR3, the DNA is TGTGCCAGCAGCCATACCACCGGGACAGGGAGCGGAGGAGAGACCCAGTACTTC. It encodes CASSHTTGTGSGGETQYF.

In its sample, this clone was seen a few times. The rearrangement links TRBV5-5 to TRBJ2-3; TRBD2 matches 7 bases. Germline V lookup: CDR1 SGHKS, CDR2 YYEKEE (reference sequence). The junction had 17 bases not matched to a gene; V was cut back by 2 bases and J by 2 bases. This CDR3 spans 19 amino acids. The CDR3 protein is CASSLGTEFEGGVTDTQYF. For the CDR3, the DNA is TGTGCCAGCAGCTTAGGCACCGAGTTTGAGGGAGGGGTCACAGATACGCAGTATTTT.

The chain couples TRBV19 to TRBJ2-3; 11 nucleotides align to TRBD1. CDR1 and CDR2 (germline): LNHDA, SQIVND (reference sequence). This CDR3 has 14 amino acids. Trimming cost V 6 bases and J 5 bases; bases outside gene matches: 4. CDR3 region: CASRDRGRVDTQYF. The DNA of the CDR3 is TGTGCCAGTAGGGACAGGGGGCGAGTAGATACGCAGTATTTT.

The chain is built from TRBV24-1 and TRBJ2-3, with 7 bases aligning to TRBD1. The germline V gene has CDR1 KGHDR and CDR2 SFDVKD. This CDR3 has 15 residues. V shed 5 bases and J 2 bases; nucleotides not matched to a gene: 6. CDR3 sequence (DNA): TGTGCCACCAGTGTTGGGGACAGCCACACAGATACGCAGTATTTT. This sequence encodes CATSVGDSHTDTQYF.

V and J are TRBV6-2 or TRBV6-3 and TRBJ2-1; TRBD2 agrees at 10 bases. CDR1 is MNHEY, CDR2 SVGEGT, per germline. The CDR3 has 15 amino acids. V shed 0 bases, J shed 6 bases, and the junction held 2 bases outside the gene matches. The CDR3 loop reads CASSYSASGSNEQFF. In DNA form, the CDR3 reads TGTGCCAGCAGTTACTCCGCTAGCGGGAGCAATGAGCAGTTCTTC.